This TCR beta chain was retrieved from a study of CD8 T cells in ankylosing spondylitis. The germline CDR1 and CDR2 sequences are MGHRA and YSYEKL. Between the trimmed V and J ends, which lost 0 bases and 4 bases, there was a span of 12 bases. The CDR3 is 15 residues long. Study-wide findings and caveats: In ankylosing spondylitis blood, a motif of roughly 8 highly homologous TCR beta variants appeared characteristic. Disease-linked clones were found to be CD8+ and relatively rare in peripheral blood. It was reported that disease-linked clones were significantly enriched in matched ankylosing spondylitis synovial fluid.

This clonotype was seen ten or more times. Its specificity is unknown. 5'-RACE, quantitative and with molecular barcodes, yielded the TCR beta libraries. TCRdb recomputed calls from the 5' RACE reads with MiXCR, one row per CDR3 protein. Here the sample spans under 250,000 distinct CDR3 sequences, roughly 8.2% being singletons. This clonotype originated in a female donor with ankylosing spondylitis or in good health (not recorded which). This rearrangement joins TRBV4-1 to TRBJ1-1; D gene uncertain. Sequenced sample: blood, either unsorted or a sorted T cell fraction (not recorded which). The DNA for the CDR3 is TGCGCCAGCAGCCAAGATCCCGGACCGTTCACTGAAGCTTTCTTT. Amino acids: CASSQDPGPFTEAFF.